This TCR beta chain was recorded in a study of T-cell memory formation after mild COVID-19. TCRdb reprocessed the 5' RACE reads with MiXCR, giving one entry per CDR3 protein. Of 40,000 to 60,000 distinct CDR3 sequences detected, roughly 7% appear once; the ten largest clones hold roughly 1.4%. Germline lookup yields CDR1 SGHTA and CDR2 FQGNSA. After removal of 5 bases from V and 6 bases from J, the junction contained 6 bases not matched to a gene. The CDR3 is 13 residues long. The source is a man aged 18 to 30 who had mild COVID-19 (a few samples of this study predate the infection). Cell type and time point are not known. The rearrangement joins TRBV7-2 to TRBJ2-5, with 7 bases matching TRBD1. Sequenced material: PBMCs or a T cell subset sorted from them (not recorded which). The CDR3 DNA follows: TGTGCCAGCAGCGACAGGGAGTCGAAGACCCAGTACTTC. This gives the protein CASSDRESKTQYF.